This T cell receptor (beta chain) was found in a study of cytomegalovirus exposure and HLA in healthy donors. Study as a whole: A subsequent analysis reported that the roughly 130 validation repertoires were produced on the same platform that had also been used for the roughly 670 first-cohort repertoires.

The repertoire was sequenced with immunoSEQ multiplex PCR; TCRdb's copy has only in-frame clones and lacks some. This sample has about 280,000 clones, with roughly 88% found just once. In the case of this clone: Its antigen is not identified.

Germline CDR1 and CDR2: KGHSH and LQKENI. The V and J ends lost 3 bases and 4 bases respectively, with 12 bases between them. The CDR3 extends over 14 amino acids. Whole-study results and caveats: The authors listed 150 to 200 TCR beta chains as cytomegalovirus-associated. In vitro confirmation showed a few CMV-associated chains to be CMV antigen specific. Published work reported that the classifier diagnosed cytomegalovirus status with high specificity and sensitivity.

Sequencing was done on a sample of PBMCs. This receptor was identified in a woman between 18 and 30 years old in good health and CMV-seronegative. The chain has TRBV18 and TRBJ1-1; maybe TRBD1 (6 bases). In DNA, the CDR3 is TGTGCCAGCTCACCCACCTACAGGGTCACTGAAGCTTTCTTT. Amino acids: CASSPTYRVTEAFF. The variable domain in full, with the rest retrieved from reference TRBV18 and TRBJ1-1, is NAGVMQNPRHLVRRRGQEARLRCSPMKGHSHVYWYRQLPEEGLKFMVYLQKENIIDESGMPKERFSAEFPKEGPSILRIQQVVRGDSAAYFCASSPTYRVTEAFFGQGTRLTVV.